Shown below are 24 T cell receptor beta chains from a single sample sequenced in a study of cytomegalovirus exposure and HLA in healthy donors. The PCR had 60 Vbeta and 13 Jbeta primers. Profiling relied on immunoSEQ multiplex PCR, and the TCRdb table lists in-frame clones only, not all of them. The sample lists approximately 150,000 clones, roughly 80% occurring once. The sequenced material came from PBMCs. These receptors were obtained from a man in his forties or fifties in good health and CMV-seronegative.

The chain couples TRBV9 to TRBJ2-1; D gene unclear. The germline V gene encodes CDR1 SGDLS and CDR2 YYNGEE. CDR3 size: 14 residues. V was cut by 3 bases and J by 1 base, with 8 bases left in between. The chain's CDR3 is CASSGIVSYNEQFF. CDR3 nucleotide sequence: TGTGCCAGCAGCGGCATAGTTTCCTACAATGAGCAGTTCTTC. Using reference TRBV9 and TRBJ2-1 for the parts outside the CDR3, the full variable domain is DSGVTQTPKHLITATGQRVTLRCSPRSGDLSVYWYQQSLDQGLQFLIQYYNGEERAKGNILERFSAQQFPDLHSELNLSSLELGDSALYFCASSGIVSYNEQFFGPGTRLTVL.

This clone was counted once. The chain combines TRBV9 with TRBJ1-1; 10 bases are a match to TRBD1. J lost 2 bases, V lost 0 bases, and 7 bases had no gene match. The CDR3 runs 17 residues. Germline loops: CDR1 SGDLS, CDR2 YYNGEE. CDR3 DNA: TGTGCCAGCAGCGTAGCTACGGGGACAGGGGCTAACACTGAAGCTTTCTTT. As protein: CASSVATGTGANTEAFF.

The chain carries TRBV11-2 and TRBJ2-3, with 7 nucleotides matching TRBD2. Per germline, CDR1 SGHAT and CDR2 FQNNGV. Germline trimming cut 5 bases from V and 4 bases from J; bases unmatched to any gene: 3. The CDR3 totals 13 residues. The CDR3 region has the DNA TGTGCCAGCAGCCCCCGGGGGGCAGATACGCAGTATTTT. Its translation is CASSPRGADTQYF. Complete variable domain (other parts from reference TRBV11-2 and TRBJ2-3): EAGVAQSPRYKIIEKRQSVAFWCNPISGHATLYWYQQILGQGPKLLIQFQNNGVVDDSQLPKDRFSAERLKGVDSTLKIQPAKLEDSAVYLCASSPRGADTQYFGPGTRLTVL.

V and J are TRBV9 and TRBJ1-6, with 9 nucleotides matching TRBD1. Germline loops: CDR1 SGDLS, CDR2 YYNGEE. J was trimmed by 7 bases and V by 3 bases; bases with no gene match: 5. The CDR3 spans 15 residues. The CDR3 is CASSGTGGENSPLHF. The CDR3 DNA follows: TGTGCCAGCAGCGGTACAGGGGGCGAAAATTCACCCCTCCACTTT.

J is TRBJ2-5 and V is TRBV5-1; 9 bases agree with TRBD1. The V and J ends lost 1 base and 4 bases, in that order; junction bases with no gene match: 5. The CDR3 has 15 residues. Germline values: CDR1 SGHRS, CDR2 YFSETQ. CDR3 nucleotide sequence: TGCGCCAGCAGCTTGTCTGGGACAGGGACAGAGACCCAGTACTTC. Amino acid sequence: CASSLSGTGTETQYF.

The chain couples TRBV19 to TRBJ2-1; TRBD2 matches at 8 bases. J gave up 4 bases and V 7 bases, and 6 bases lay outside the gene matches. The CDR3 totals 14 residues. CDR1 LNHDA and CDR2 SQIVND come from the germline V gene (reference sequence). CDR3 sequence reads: CASTKLAGYNEQFF. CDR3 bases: TGTGCCAGTACTAAGCTAGCGGGTTACAATGAGCAGTTCTTC.

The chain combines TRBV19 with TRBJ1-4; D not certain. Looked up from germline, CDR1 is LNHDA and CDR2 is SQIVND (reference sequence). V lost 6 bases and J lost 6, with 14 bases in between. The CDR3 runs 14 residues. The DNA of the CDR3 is TGTGCCAGTAGAAACTCAGGTGGTTATGAAAAACTGTTTTTT. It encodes CASRNSGGYEKLFF.

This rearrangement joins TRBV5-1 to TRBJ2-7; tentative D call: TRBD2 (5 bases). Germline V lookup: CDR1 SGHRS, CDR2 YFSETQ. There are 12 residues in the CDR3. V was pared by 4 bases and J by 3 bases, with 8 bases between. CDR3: CASSGSFYEQYF. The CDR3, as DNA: TGCGCCAGCAGCGGGAGCTTCTACGAGCAGTACTTC. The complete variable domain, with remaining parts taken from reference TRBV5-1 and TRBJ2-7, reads KAGVTQTPRYLIKTRGQQVTLSCSPISGHRSVSWYQQTPGQGLQFLFEYFSETQRNKGNFPGRFSGRQFSNSRSEMNVSTLELGDSALYLCASSGSFYEQYFGPGTRLTVT.

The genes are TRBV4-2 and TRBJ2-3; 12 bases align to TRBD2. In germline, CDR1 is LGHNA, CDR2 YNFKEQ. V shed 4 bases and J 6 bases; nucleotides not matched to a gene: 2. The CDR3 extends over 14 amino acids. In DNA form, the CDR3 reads TGTGCCAGCAGCCTTGGACTAGCGGGGGATACGCAGTATTTT. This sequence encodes CASSLGLAGDTQYF.

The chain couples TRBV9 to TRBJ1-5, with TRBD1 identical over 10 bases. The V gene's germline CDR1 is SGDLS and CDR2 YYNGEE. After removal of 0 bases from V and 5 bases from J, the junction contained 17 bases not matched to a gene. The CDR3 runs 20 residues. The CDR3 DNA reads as TGTGCCAGCAGCGTAGTGGGGGGACCGGGACAGGGGATATTACATCAGCCCCAGCATTTT. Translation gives CASSVVGGPGQGILHQPQHF.

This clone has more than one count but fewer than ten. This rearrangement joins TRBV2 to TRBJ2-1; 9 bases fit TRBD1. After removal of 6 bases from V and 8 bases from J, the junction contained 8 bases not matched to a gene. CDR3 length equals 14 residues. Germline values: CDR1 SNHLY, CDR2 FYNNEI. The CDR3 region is CASSWRDRAYEQFF. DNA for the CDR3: TGTGCCAGCAGCTGGCGGGACAGGGCCTATGAGCAGTTCTTC.

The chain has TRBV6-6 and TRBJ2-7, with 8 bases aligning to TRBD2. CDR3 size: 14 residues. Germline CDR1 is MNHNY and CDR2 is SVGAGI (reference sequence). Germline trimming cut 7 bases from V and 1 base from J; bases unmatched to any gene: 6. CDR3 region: CASTLAGTSYEQYF. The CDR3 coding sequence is TGTGCCAGCACCTTAGCGGGGACGTCCTACGAGCAGTACTTC.

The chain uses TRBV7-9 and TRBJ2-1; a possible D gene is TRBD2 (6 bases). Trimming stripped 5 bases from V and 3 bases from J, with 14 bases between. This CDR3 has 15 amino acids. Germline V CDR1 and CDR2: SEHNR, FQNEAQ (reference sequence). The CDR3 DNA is TGTGCCAGCAGCCAACCATGGGGAGGCTACAATGAGCAGTTCTTC. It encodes CASSQPWGGYNEQFF.

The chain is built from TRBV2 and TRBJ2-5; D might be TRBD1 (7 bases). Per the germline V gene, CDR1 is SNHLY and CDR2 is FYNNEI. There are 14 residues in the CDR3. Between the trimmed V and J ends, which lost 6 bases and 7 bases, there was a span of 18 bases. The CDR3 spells CASRAGQPQGTQYF. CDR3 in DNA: TGTGCCAGCAGGGCGGGACAGCCGCAGGGGACCCAGTACTTC. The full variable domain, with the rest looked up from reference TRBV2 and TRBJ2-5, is EPEVTQTPSHQVTQMGQEVILRCVPISNHLYFYWYRQILGQKVEFLVSFYNNEISEKSEIFDDQFSVERPDGSNFTLKIRSTKLEDSAMYFCASRAGQPQGTQYFGPGTRLLVL.

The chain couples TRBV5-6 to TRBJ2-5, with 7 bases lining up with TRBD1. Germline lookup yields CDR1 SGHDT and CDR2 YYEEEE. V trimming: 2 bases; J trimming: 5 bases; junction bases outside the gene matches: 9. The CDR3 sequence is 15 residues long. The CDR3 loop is CASSFWDRDWETQYF. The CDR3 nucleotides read TGTGCCAGCAGCTTTTGGGACAGAGACTGGGAGACCCAGTACTTC.

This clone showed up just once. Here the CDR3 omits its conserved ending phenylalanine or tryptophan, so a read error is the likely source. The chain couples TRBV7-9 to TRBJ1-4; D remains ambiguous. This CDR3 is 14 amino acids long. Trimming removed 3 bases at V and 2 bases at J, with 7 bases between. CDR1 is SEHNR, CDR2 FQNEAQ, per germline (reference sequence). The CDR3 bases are TGTGCCAGCAGCTTCGGTCGGACTAATGAAAAACTGTTTGTT. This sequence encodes CASSFGRTNEKLFV.

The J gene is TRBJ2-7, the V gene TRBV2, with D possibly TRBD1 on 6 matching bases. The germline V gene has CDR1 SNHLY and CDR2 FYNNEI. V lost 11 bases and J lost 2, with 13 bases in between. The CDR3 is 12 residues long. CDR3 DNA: TGTGCCTCTGAGACAGGACCCTACGAGCAGTACTTC. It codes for CASETGPYEQYF. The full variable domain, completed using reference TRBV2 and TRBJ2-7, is EPEVTQTPSHQVTQMGQEVILRCVPISNHLYFYWYRQILGQKVEFLVSFYNNEISEKSEIFDDQFSVERPDGSNFTLKIRSTKLEDSAMYFCASETGPYEQYFGPGTRLTVT.

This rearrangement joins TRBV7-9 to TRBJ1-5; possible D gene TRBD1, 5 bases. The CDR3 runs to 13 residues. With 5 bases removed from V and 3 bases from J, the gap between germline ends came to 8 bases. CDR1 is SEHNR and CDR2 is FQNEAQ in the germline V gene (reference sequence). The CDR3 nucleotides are TGTGCCAGCAGCCCCAGGGACAATCAGCCCCAGCATTTT. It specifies CASSPRDNQPQHF. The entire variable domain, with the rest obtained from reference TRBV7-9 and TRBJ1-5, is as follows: DTGVSQNPRHKITKRGQNVTFRCDPISEHNRLYWYRQTLGQGPEFLTYFQNEAQLEKSRLLSDRFSAERPKGSFSTLEIQRTEQGDSAMYLCASSPRDNQPQHFGDGTRLSIL.

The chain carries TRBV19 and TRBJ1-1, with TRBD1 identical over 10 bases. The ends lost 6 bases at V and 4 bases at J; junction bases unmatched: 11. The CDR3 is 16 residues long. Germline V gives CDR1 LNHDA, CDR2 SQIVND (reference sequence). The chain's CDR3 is CASRPGQGRRSTEAFF. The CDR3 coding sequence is TGTGCCAGTAGACCGGGACAGGGGCGTCGGAGCACTGAAGCTTTCTTT.

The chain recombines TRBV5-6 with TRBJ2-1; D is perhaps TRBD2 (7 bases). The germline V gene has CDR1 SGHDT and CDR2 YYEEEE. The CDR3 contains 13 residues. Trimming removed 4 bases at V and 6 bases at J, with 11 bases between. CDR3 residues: CASSRGGFNEQFF. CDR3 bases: TGTGCCAGCAGCAGGGGGGGCTTCAATGAGCAGTTCTTC.

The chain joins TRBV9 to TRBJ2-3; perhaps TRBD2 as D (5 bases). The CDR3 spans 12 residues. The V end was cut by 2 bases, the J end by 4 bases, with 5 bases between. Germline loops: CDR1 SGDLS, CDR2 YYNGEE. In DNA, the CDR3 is TGTGCCAGCAGCGTGGAGGCAGATACGCAGTATTTT. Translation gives CASSVEADTQYF. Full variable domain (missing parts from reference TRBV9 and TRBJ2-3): DSGVTQTPKHLITATGQRVTLRCSPRSGDLSVYWYQQSLDQGLQFLIQYYNGEERAKGNILERFSAQQFPDLHSELNLSSLELGDSALYFCASSVEADTQYFGPGTRLTVL.

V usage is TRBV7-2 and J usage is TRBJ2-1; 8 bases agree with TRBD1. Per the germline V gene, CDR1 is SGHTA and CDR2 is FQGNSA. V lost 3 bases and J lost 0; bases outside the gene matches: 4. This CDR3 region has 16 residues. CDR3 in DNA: TGTGCCAGCAGCTTGAGACAGGGGACCTCCTACAATGAGCAGTTCTTC. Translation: CASSLRQGTSYNEQFF.

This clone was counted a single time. The CDR3 nucleotides are TGTGCCAGCAGCTTAACAGTTGCCAGGACTAGCACAGATACGCAGTATTTT. This encodes CASSLTVARTSTDTQYF. The gene calls are TRBV7-3 and TRBJ2-3; the D gene is possibly TRBD2 (5 bases). The CDR3 contains 17 residues. V lost 0 bases and J lost 0, with 13 bases in between. The V gene's germline CDR1 is SGHTA and CDR2 FQGTGA.

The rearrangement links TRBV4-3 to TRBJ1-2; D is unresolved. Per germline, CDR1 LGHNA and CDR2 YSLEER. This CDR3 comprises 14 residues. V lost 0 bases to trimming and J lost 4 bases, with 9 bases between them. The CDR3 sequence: CASSQDGRLYGYTF. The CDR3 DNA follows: TGCGCCAGCAGCCAAGACGGCCGACTCTATGGCTACACCTTC.